These 23 T cell receptor beta chains were all obtained from the same sample, sequenced in a study of blood T cell repertoires in COVID-19 (dated by TCRdb to the early 2020s). Receptors were amplified or captured by the immunoSEQ multiplex PCR assay. The table comes from immuneACCESS by way of TCRdb, which keeps in-frame sequences with V and J called. Part of the clones is missing from these tables; in studies checked, under half for an unresolved V gene and the rest for unknown reasons. In this sample the table shows roughly 360,000 clones, around 87% of which occur a single time. 1% to 1.5% of the sample comes from the top ten. The sequencing input was PBMCs or T cells enriched from blood (not recorded which). The receptors originated from a man aged 25 to 40 who had recovered from COVID-19.

This sequence joins TRBV9 and TRBJ2-7; 10 bases are shared with TRBD2. Unmatched junction bases numbered 9, after V lost 7 bases and J lost 2 bases. The CDR3 consists of 15 residues. The V gene's germline CDR1 is SGDLS and CDR2 YYNGEE. CDR3 DNA sequence: TGTGCCAGCTCAAAAGGAGCGGGGGGGACCTACGAGCAGTACTTC. It translates to CASSKGAGGTYEQYF.

With respect to this clone: Distinct nucleotide sequences in the sample also encode this CDR3. V gene TRBV7-9 combines with J gene TRBJ1-5; tentative D call: TRBD1 (5 bases). Germline-derived CDR1 and CDR2 are SEHNR and FQNEAQ (reference sequence). Deletions cut 3 bases from V and 1 base from J, with 7 bases between. CDR3 length: 14 residues. In DNA form, the CDR3 reads TGTGCCAGCAGCTTCTCAGGGAGCAATCAGCCCCAGCATTTT. It encodes CASSFSGSNQPQHF.

CDR3 in DNA: TGTGCCAGCAGCCCCCTTGGGGGCAGGTACGAGCAGTACTTC. Amino acids: CASSPLGGRYEQYF. The chain joins TRBV14 to TRBJ2-7; D may be TRBD1 (6 bases). Germline V lookup: CDR1 SGHDN, CDR2 FVKESK. The CDR3 contains 14 residues. With 4 bases removed from V and 4 bases from J, the gap between germline ends came to 14 bases.

J is TRBJ1-5 and V is TRBV19, with D possibly being TRBD1 (6 bases). V shed 0 bases and J shed 4 bases, with 10 bases lying between them. The CDR3 length is 15 residues. Germline CDR1 LNHDA, CDR2 SQIVND (reference sequence). The CDR3 sequence is CASSIESQGNQPQHF. The CDR3 DNA reads TGTGCCAGTAGTATAGAATCACAGGGTAATCAGCCCCAGCATTTT.

This clone showed up just once. This chain uses TRBV5-1 with TRBJ2-3; TRBD2 might be the D (6 bases). The germline V and J ends were trimmed by 4 bases and 1 base, with 10 bases remaining between them. Germline V CDR1 and CDR2: SGHRS, YFSETQ. This CDR3 has 14 amino acids. Here the CDR3 DNA reads TGCGCCAGCAGCGTGGAGCGGGGCACAGATACGCAGTATTTT. It specifies CASSVERGTDTQYF.

The chain is built from TRBV7-2 and TRBJ2-2; 7 positions agree with TRBD1. V gave up 1 base and J gave up 5 bases; unmatched junction bases: 4. This CDR3 has 15 residues. The germline V gene encodes CDR1 SGHTA and CDR2 FQGNSA. The DNA of the CDR3 is TGTGCCAGCAGCTTAGGACAGGGAAGGACCGGGGAGCTGTTTTTT. It translates to CASSLGQGRTGELFF.

This chain connects TRBV4-2 to TRBJ1-6; 8 nucleotides align to TRBD1. Germline V gives CDR1 LGHNA, CDR2 YNFKEQ. The CDR3 is 15 amino acids. V lost 0 bases to trimming and J lost 6 bases; unmatched junction nucleotides: 1. CDR3 amino acids: CASSQEGQANSPLHF. CDR3 nucleotides: TGTGCCAGCAGCCAAGAGGGACAGGCTAATTCACCCCTCCACTTT.

The V gene is TRBV7-9, the J gene TRBJ1-5; 8 bases are shared with TRBD1. Germline CDR1 is SEHNR and CDR2 is FQNEAQ (reference sequence). The CDR3 has 15 amino acids. The V gene end was trimmed by 4 bases and the J gene end by 6 bases; junction bases not matched to a gene: 8. In nucleotides, the CDR3 is TGTGCCAGCAGCTCCCAGGGGGCGGTCGGTCAGCCCCAGCATTTT. Residues: CASSSQGAVGQPQHF. Complete variable domain (other parts from reference TRBV7-9 and TRBJ1-5): DTGVSQNPRHKITKRGQNVTFRCDPISEHNRLYWYRQTLGQGPEFLTYFQNEAQLEKSRLLSDRFSAERPKGSFSTLEIQRTEQGDSAMYLCASSSQGAVGQPQHFGDGTRLSIL.

This clone was seen more than once but under ten times. This chain joins TRBV19 and TRBJ1-1, with TRBD1 matching 8 bases. This CDR3 is 15 amino acids long. From germline, CDR1 is LNHDA and CDR2 SQIVND (reference sequence). The J segment lost 4 bases and the V segment lost 7 bases, leaving 11 bases of the junction unmatched. The CDR3 region is CASTPSTGVGTEAFF. The CDR3 DNA reads as TGTGCCAGTACCCCATCGACAGGGGTCGGCACTGAAGCTTTCTTT.

The chain links TRBV19 to TRBJ1-4, with D unclear. V was trimmed by 6 bases and J by 1 base, leaving 9 bases between them. Germline CDR1 is LNHDA and CDR2 is SQIVND (reference sequence). The CDR3 loop spans 14 amino acids. CDR3 residues: CASRPGVTNEKLFF. CDR3 nucleotide sequence: TGTGCCAGTAGGCCCGGAGTAACTAATGAAAAACTGTTTTTT.

The V call is TRBV4-1, the J call TRBJ2-1; D may be TRBD1 (7 bases). The CDR3 consists of 18 residues. Trimming pared 4 bases from V and 7 bases from J, leaving 26 bases between. Germline-derived CDR1 and CDR2 are MGHRA and YSYEKL. In DNA form, the CDR3 reads TGCGCCAGCAGCCCTACCCACCAGGGGGGCCGGAGTGGGAATGAGCAGTTCTTC. Translating gives CASSPTHQGGRSGNEQFF.

This rearrangement joins TRBV9 to TRBJ2-2; TRBD2 matches 7 bases. The germline V gene encodes CDR1 SGDLS and CDR2 YYNGEE. J was trimmed by 4 bases and V by 0 bases; bases with no gene match: 6. The CDR3 runs 16 residues. In DNA form, the CDR3 reads TGTGCCAGCAGCGTAGTGGGGGGGGGACCCACCGGGGAGCTGTTTTTT. Translating gives CASSVVGGGPTGELFF.

V usage is TRBV7-8 and J usage is TRBJ1-1, with D perhaps TRBD1 (5 bases). CDR3 size: 16 residues. The germline V gene encodes CDR1 SGHVS and CDR2 FQNEAQ. With 1 base removed from V and 4 bases from J, the gap between germline ends came to 16 bases. Here the CDR3 reads CASSLDGGGWGTEAFF. The CDR3 DNA reads as TGTGCCAGCAGCTTAGATGGGGGAGGTTGGGGCACTGAAGCTTTCTTT.

This clone was seen at least ten times. The chain recombines TRBV27 with TRBJ1-1, with D hard to call. From germline, CDR1 is MNHEY and CDR2 SMNVEV (reference sequence). The CDR3 is made up of 14 amino acids. Deletions cut 2 bases from V and 4 bases from J, with 11 bases between. The CDR3 DNA reads as TGTGCCAGCAGTTTACAGTCCGCTGCCACTGAAGCTTTCTTT. The encoded protein is CASSLQSAATEAFF.

The chain is built from TRBV3-1 (or the pseudogene TRBV3-2) and TRBJ1-1; D is unresolved. Trimming shortened V by 0 bases and J by 1 base, and 6 bases separated the two germline ends. The CDR3 runs to 14 residues. The V gene's germline CDR1 is LGHDT and CDR2 YNNKEL (reference sequence). In DNA form, the CDR3 reads TGTGCCAGCAGCCAAGAGACAAGGAACACTGAAGCTTTCTTT. Amino acids: CASSQETRNTEAFF.

This rearrangement joins TRBV30 to TRBJ1-6; D remains ambiguous. Trimming cost V 1 base and J 10 bases, with 8 bases left between them. The CDR3 has 12 amino acids. From germline, CDR1 is GTSNPN and CDR2 SVGIG (reference sequence). CDR3 nucleotide sequence: TGTGCCTGGAGTGCACAGCGGTCACCCCTCCACTTT. Amino acids: CAWSAQRSPLHF.

This chain links TRBV15 with TRBJ1-1; D call uncertain. Germline CDR1 is LNHNV and CDR2 is YYDKDF (reference sequence). Between the trimmed V and J ends, which lost 4 bases and 3 bases, there was a span of 9 bases. The CDR3 is 13 amino acids. DNA of the CDR3: TGTGCCACCAGCATAAGAGACTACACTGAAGCTTTCTTT. This gives the protein CATSIRDYTEAFF.

The rearrangement joins TRBV24-1 to TRBJ1-5; D might be TRBD1 (6 bases). The CDR3 contains 15 residues. The germline V gene has CDR1 KGHDR and CDR2 SFDVKD. V lost 9 bases and J lost 3, with 17 bases in between. CDR3 sequence: CATAAWGQYNQPQHF. CDR3 nucleotides: TGTGCCACCGCGGCCTGGGGGCAGTACAATCAGCCCCAGCATTTT.

This clone was seen more than once but under ten times. The gene calls are TRBV4-1 and TRBJ2-7; 10 bases match TRBD1. The V gene's germline CDR1 is MGHRA and CDR2 YSYEKL. The ends lost 1 base at V and 3 bases at J; junction bases unmatched: 3. This CDR3 spans 15 amino acids. The CDR3 is CASSQAGTGVYEQYF. DNA of the CDR3: TGCGCCAGCAGCCAAGCCGGGACAGGGGTCTACGAGCAGTACTTC.

CDR3 DNA: TGTGCCAGCAGTGAATCCCCAGGACACCGGGACTATGGCTACACCTTC. The encoded protein is CASSESPGHRDYGYTF. V is TRBV7-2 and J is TRBJ1-2, with D possibly being TRBD1 (5 bases). Germline CDR1 and CDR2: SGHTA and FQGNSA. This CDR3 is built from 16 residues. V lost 6 bases and J lost 3, with 20 bases in between.

With regard to this clone: Within the sample, other DNA sequences also encode this same CDR3. The chain carries TRBV7-2 and TRBJ2-1; 8 bases align to TRBD2. The CDR3 is 15 residues long. Trimming removed 2 bases from V and 2 bases from J; junction bases left unmatched: 2. Germline loops: CDR1 SGHTA, CDR2 FQGNSA. Here the CDR3 reads CASSLSGGTYNEQFF. CDR3 nucleotides: TGTGCCAGCAGCTTATCGGGGGGGACCTACAATGAGCAGTTCTTC.

The chain links TRBV12-3 or TRBV12-4 to TRBJ2-5; 7 bases are a match to TRBD1. This CDR3 has 13 residues. V lost 4 bases to trimming and J lost 3 bases; unmatched junction nucleotides: 2. CDR3 sequence (DNA): TGTGCCAGCAGTTATGGGACAGAAGAGACCCAGTACTTC. Its protein product is CASSYGTEETQYF.

J is TRBJ1-5 and V is TRBV9; 10 bases line up with TRBD1. V was pared by 4 bases and J by 1 base, with 5 bases of the junction left unmatched. The CDR3 loop spans 16 amino acids. Germline V gives CDR1 SGDLS, CDR2 YYNGEE. CDR3 in DNA: TGTGCCAGCAGCCCAGGGACAGGGGCGAGCAATCAGCCCCAGCATTTT. Translated: CASSPGTGASNQPQHF.